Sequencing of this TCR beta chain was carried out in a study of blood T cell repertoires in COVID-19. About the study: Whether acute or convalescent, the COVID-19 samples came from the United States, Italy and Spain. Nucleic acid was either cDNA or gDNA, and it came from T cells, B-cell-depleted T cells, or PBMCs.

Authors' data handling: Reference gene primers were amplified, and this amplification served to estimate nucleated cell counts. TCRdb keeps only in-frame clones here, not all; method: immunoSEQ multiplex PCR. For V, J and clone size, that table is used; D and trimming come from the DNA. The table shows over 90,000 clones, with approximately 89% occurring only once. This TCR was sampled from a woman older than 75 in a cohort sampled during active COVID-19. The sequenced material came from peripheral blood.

The CDR3 nucleotides read TGTGCCAGCAGCTTCGGACAGGGGAACACTGAAGCTTTCTTT. Protein: CASSFGQGNTEAFF. The V and J genes are TRBV5-8 and TRBJ1-1, with 8 positions matching TRBD1. J was trimmed by 1 base and V by 2 bases; bases with no gene match: 1. Germline assignment: CDR1 SGHTS and CDR2 YDEGEE. CDR3 length equals 14 residues.